This entry lists 31 T cell receptor beta chains sequenced from one sample in a study of shared clonotypes between healthy human individuals. Clones were sequenced by immunoSEQ multiplex PCR, and TCRdb holds only the in-frame ones, with some missing. The data contain about 360,000 clones, roughly 70% of them seen just once; the ten biggest clones take up 10%. Sequencing input: memory CD4+ T cells sorted from blood. The subset was: CD45RA-negative fraction. The source is a man aged 25-45 years in good health.

The rearrangement joins TRBV5-1 to TRBJ1-2; 7 bases are a match to TRBD1. Trimming at V came to 4 bases and at J to 4 bases, leaving 10 bases not matched to a gene. Germline loops: CDR1 SGHRS, CDR2 YFSETQ. There are 15 residues in the CDR3. The CDR3, as DNA: TGCGCCAGCAGCGCGGGACAGTCCCAGGGCTATGGCTACACCTTC. The encoded protein is CASSAGQSQGYGYTF.

This chain uses TRBV29-1 with TRBJ1-1, with 7 bases that match TRBD1. Germline V gene data show CDR1 as SQVTM and CDR2 as ANQGSEA. The J segment lost 4 bases and the V segment lost 6 bases, leaving 14 bases of the junction unmatched. CDR3 length equals 15 residues. CDR3 amino acids: CSVPLDRRLRTEAFF. The DNA of the CDR3 is TGCAGCGTGCCCTTGGACAGGCGCCTTCGCACTGAAGCTTTCTTT.

This clone appeared a few times. The gene calls are TRBV6-9 and TRBJ2-3; a weak D match, TRBD1 (6 bases). V shed 2 bases and J shed 0 bases, with 9 bases lying between them. Germline V CDR1 and CDR2: MNHGY, SVAAGI. The CDR3 is 15 residues long. CDR3 sequence: CASSYKDRSTDTQYF. The CDR3 DNA reads TGTGCCAGCAGTTATAAGGACAGAAGCACAGATACGCAGTATTTT.

The chain carries TRBV5-4 and TRBJ2-5, with D possibly matching TRBD2 (5 bases). The germline CDR1 and CDR2 sequences are SGHNT and YYREEE (reference sequence). The CDR3 loop spans 13 amino acids. Trimming shortened V by 4 bases and J by 5 bases, and 12 bases separated the two germline ends. The CDR3 loop is CASSGRGEETQYF. CDR3 coding DNA: TGTGCCAGCAGCGGTCGGGGAGAGGAGACCCAGTACTTC.

CDR3 DNA sequence: TGTGCCAGCAGTCTTTACACCCGGCCCCAGCATTTT. Its translation: CASSLYTRPQHF. The chain recombines TRBV28 with TRBJ1-5; D gene uncertain. V was trimmed by 5 bases and J by 9 bases, leaving 11 bases between them. Germline-derived CDR1 and CDR2 are MDHEN and SYDVKM. The CDR3 runs to 12 residues.

This clone was detected only a few times. The J gene is TRBJ1-5, the V gene TRBV7-9; D gene unclear. The V gene lost 5 bases and the J gene lost 1 base, with 6 bases spanning the gap. The CDR3 sequence is 13 residues long. Germline V gene lookup returns CDR1 SEHNR and CDR2 FQNEAQ (reference sequence). In DNA, the CDR3 is TGTGCCAGCAGCCCTGACAGCAATCAGCCCCAGCATTTT. Its protein product is CASSPDSNQPQHF. Drawing the rest from reference TRBV7-9 and TRBJ1-5, the complete variable domain is DTGVSQNPRHKITKRGQNVTFRCDPISEHNRLYWYRQTLGQGPEFLTYFQNEAQLEKSRLLSDRFSAERPKGSFSTLEIQRTEQGDSAMYLCASSPDSNQPQHFGDGTRLSIL.

The chain recombines TRBV6-1 with TRBJ2-3, with D tentatively TRBD1 or TRBD2 (6 bases each). The V gene lost 6 bases and the J gene lost 1 base, with 14 bases spanning the gap. This CDR3 region has 15 residues. Per the germline V gene, CDR1 is MNHNS and CDR2 is SASEGT. In nucleotides, the CDR3 is TGTGCCAGCAGGACCTTTGGGGGGCGCACAGATACGCAGTATTTT. Its protein product is CASRTFGGRTDTQYF.

The CDR3 is CASSQVGALTRNTIYF. In nucleotides, the CDR3 is TGCGCCAGCAGCCAGGTCGGGGCCTTAACGAGAAACACCATATATTTT. The chain combines TRBV4-3 with TRBJ1-3; TRBD1 is a possible D gene (5 bases). Trimming took 3 bases from V and 5 from J, leaving 17 bases between them. This CDR3 spans 16 amino acids. Germline V gene sequence: CDR1 LGHNA, CDR2 YSLEER.

A remark on this clone: Possible read error: a much larger clone is one base away. This same CDR3 is encoded by further DNA sequences in the sample. The rearrangement uses TRBV10-1 and TRBJ2-2; 10 nucleotides match TRBD2. Germline V gene lookup returns CDR1 WNHNN and CDR2 SYGVQD (reference sequence). Germline trimming cut 6 bases from V and 4 bases from J; bases unmatched to any gene: 8. The CDR3 extends over 16 amino acids. The CDR3 protein is CASSGLAEGRTGELFF. CDR3 coding DNA: TGCGCCAGCAGCGGACTAGCGGAGGGACGCACCGGGGAGCTGTTTTTT.

The rearrangement links TRBV2 to TRBJ1-5; D may be TRBD1 (5 bases). Looked up from germline, CDR1 is SNHLY and CDR2 is FYNNEI. Trimming pared 6 bases from V and 2 bases from J, leaving 8 bases between. CDR3 length equals 13 residues. CDR3: CASSPRGNQPQHF. In DNA form, the CDR3 reads TGTGCCAGCAGCCCCAGGGGCAATCAGCCCCAGCATTTT.

The chain carries TRBV5-1 and TRBJ2-7; D is undetermined. This CDR3 region has 14 residues. Germline loops: CDR1 SGHRS, CDR2 YFSETQ. V lost 3 bases and J lost 5, with 15 bases in between. For the CDR3, the DNA is TGCGCCAGCAGCTCTTTGGTCCCTGGGGACGAGCAGTACTTC. This gives the protein CASSSLVPGDEQYF.

The rearrangement joins TRBV5-1 to TRBJ1-5, with TRBD1 identical over 7 bases. The CDR3 has 16 residues. Germline assignment: CDR1 SGHRS and CDR2 YFSETQ. With V trimmed by 4 bases and J by 2 bases, 9 bases remained unmatched. The chain's CDR3 is CASSLGVDRGNQPQHF. The CDR3 DNA sequence: TGCGCCAGCAGCCTGGGCGTTGACAGGGGCAATCAGCCCCAGCATTTT.

The chain uses TRBV4-1 and TRBJ2-7; D call uncertain. CDR1 is MGHRA, CDR2 YSYEKL, per germline. The CDR3 runs to 14 residues. Trimming stripped 3 bases from V and 3 bases from J, with 12 bases between. The CDR3 sequence is CASSHVGNLYEQYF. DNA for the CDR3: TGCGCCAGCAGCCACGTTGGGAACCTCTACGAGCAGTACTTC.

The sample holds one count of this clone. The rearrangement links TRBV2 to TRBJ1-3, with TRBD1 as a possible D gene (5 bases). V lost 5 bases and J lost 0, with 14 bases in between. CDR1 is SNHLY, CDR2 FYNNEI, per germline. The CDR3 sequence is 16 residues long. CDR3 DNA sequence: TGTGCCAGCAGTCGACAGCCATCAAGCTCTGGAAACACCATATATTTT. It codes for CASSRQPSSSGNTIYF.

The genes are TRBV6-1 and TRBJ1-2; D is uncertain. The CDR3 is made up of 13 amino acids. Germline CDR1 and CDR2: MNHNS and SASEGT. Trimming stripped 0 bases from V and 7 bases from J, with 9 bases between. The CDR3 DNA reads TGTGCCAGCAGTGAAGCTCGCCTAGGTGGCTACACCTTC. Translation: CASSEARLGGYTF.

The chain links TRBV5-1 to TRBJ2-1; D is undetermined. The CDR3 sequence is 14 residues long. Between the trimmed V and J ends, which lost 1 base and 5 bases, there was a span of 10 bases. Looked up from germline, CDR1 is SGHRS and CDR2 is YFSETQ. Here the CDR3 DNA reads TGCGCCAGCAGCTTGTCTCATGCCAACAATGAGCAGTTCTTC. Translated, it gives CASSLSHANNEQFF.

This clone was observed once. This chain uses TRBV18 with TRBJ2-3; no clear D gene. CDR3 length: 13 amino acids. Germline CDR1 KGHSH, CDR2 LQKENI. With 2 bases removed from V and 2 bases from J, the gap between germline ends came to 5 bases. The CDR3 spells CASSPGNTDTQYF. The CDR3 nucleotides are TGTGCCAGCTCACCAGGGAACACAGATACGCAGTATTTT.

The chain has TRBV19 and TRBJ1-5; no clear D gene. Germline lookup yields CDR1 LNHDA and CDR2 SQIVND (reference sequence). This CDR3 is 14 amino acids long. Trimming removed 7 bases from V and 1 base from J, with 11 bases in between. In DNA, the CDR3 is TGTGCCAGTAATATGGACGGAAGCAATCAGCCCCAGCATTTT. Protein product: CASNMDGSNQPQHF.

The chain joins TRBV5-1 to TRBJ2-2, with D possibly TRBD1 on 6 matching bases. The CDR3 length is 15 residues. The ends were cut back, 4 bases at V and 2 bases at J, with 12 bases in the middle. CDR1 and CDR2 from the germline V gene are SGHRS and YFSETQ. CDR3 region: CASSVTGVNTGELFF. In DNA, the CDR3 is TGCGCCAGCAGCGTGACAGGAGTTAACACCGGGGAGCTGTTTTTT.

The CDR3 bases are TGCGCCAGCAGCCCGGACCGGACAGAAGAGACCCAGTACTTC. This sequence encodes CASSPDRTEETQYF. The chain combines TRBV5-1 with TRBJ2-5, with D possibly TRBD1 on 6 matching bases. Germline loops: CDR1 SGHRS, CDR2 YFSETQ. CDR3 length equals 14 residues. The germline V and J ends were trimmed by 4 bases and 3 bases, with 13 bases remaining between them.

This chain links TRBV6-1 with TRBJ2-5; D is tentatively TRBD1 or TRBD2 (5 bases each). The germline V gene has CDR1 MNHNS and CDR2 SASEGT. V was trimmed by 3 bases and J by 1 base, leaving 18 bases between them. The CDR3 runs to 17 residues. CDR3 in amino acids: CASSESVGASSQETQYF. The CDR3 nucleotides are TGTGCCAGCAGTGAGTCGGTCGGGGCTTCCAGCCAAGAGACCCAGTACTTC.

This chain uses TRBV7-9 with TRBJ1-3; no reliable D call. In germline, CDR1 is SEHNR, CDR2 FQNEAQ (reference sequence). This CDR3 has 16 amino acids. Between the trimmed V and J ends, which lost 6 bases and 0 bases, there was a span of 15 bases. CDR3 sequence reads: CASSKQLELSGNTIYF. The CDR3 nucleotides are TGTGCCAGCAGTAAACAGTTGGAACTCTCTGGAAACACCATATATTTT. Using reference TRBV7-9 and TRBJ1-3 for the parts outside the CDR3, the full variable domain is DTGVSQNPRHKITKRGQNVTFRCDPISEHNRLYWYRQTLGQGPEFLTYFQNEAQLEKSRLLSDRFSAERPKGSFSTLEIQRTEQGDSAMYLCASSKQLELSGNTIYFGEGSWLTVV.

J is TRBJ1-1 and V is TRBV13; no clear D. The CDR3 totals 11 residues. CDR1 is PRHDT and CDR2 is FYEKMQ in the germline V gene (reference sequence). Trimming removed 3 bases from V and 6 bases from J, with 5 bases in between. The CDR3 reads CASSFGAEAFF. The CDR3 region has the DNA TGTGCCAGCAGCTTTGGAGCTGAAGCTTTCTTT.

Regarding this clone: A read error may explain this, as a much larger clone is one base away. This sequence joins TRBV2 and TRBJ2-1, with D possibly being TRBD1 or TRBD2 (5 bases each). The ends were cut back, 6 bases at V and 10 bases at J, with 16 bases in the middle. The CDR3 loop spans 13 amino acids. Germline loops: CDR1 SNHLY, CDR2 FYNNEI. The CDR3 is CASSLGAPGEQFF. Here the CDR3 DNA reads TGTGCCAGCAGCCTCGGGGCACCCGGGGAGCAGTTCTTC. Full variable domain (outside the CDR3, taken from reference TRBV2 and TRBJ2-1): EPEVTQTPSHQVTQMGQEVILRCVPISNHLYFYWYRQILGQKVEFLVSFYNNEISEKSEIFDDQFSVERPDGSNFTLKIRSTKLEDSAMYFCASSLGAPGEQFFGPGTRLTVL.

The CDR3 DNA is TGTGCCAGCAGTAGACTGACCGGGATTGGCCCTGGGGCCAACGTCCTGACTTTC. Translation gives CASSRLTGIGPGANVLTF. The chain couples TRBV28 to TRBJ2-6; D might be TRBD2 (5 bases). The V end lost 5 bases, the J end lost 2 bases, and 19 bases lay between the germline ends. This CDR3 is built from 18 residues. Germline assignment: CDR1 MDHEN and CDR2 SYDVKM.

With respect to this clone: Other DNA sequences in the sample encode the same CDR3. This chain connects TRBV4-1 to TRBJ2-1; perhaps D is TRBD1 or TRBD2 (5 bases each). The CDR3 totals 15 residues. V was clipped by 1 base and J by 2 bases, with 9 bases between them. Per germline, CDR1 MGHRA and CDR2 YSYEKL. CDR3 nucleotide sequence: TGCGCCAGCAGCCAAGGGGGGACGGCCTACAATGAGCAGTTCTTC. Residues: CASSQGGTAYNEQFF.

The chain employs TRBV6-1 and TRBJ2-7, with D maybe TRBD1 (5 bases). Germline lookup yields CDR1 MNHNS and CDR2 SASEGT. V shed 2 bases and J shed 3 bases, with 14 bases lying between them. This CDR3 comprises 15 residues. This CDR3 is CASSEQQGRLYEQYF. The CDR3 DNA reads as TGTGCCAGCAGTGAACAGCAGGGTCGGCTCTACGAGCAGTACTTC.

This clone showed up just a few times. The V call is TRBV6-5, the J call TRBJ2-7; D possibly corresponds to TRBD2 (5 bases). The CDR3 consists of 15 residues. V lost 0 bases, J lost 3 bases, and 12 bases lay in between. Germline CDR1 MNHEY, CDR2 SVGAGI. CDR3 sequence reads: CASSYSHSGSYEQYF. The DNA of the CDR3 is TGTGCCAGCAGTTACTCGCACAGCGGAAGCTACGAGCAGTACTTC.

This clone occurred once. The chain has TRBV2 and TRBJ2-1, with D uncertain. The CDR3 is 13 residues long. The V end was cut by 3 bases, the J end by 3 bases, with 6 bases between. CDR1 is SNHLY and CDR2 is FYNNEI in the germline V gene. DNA of the CDR3: TGTGCCAGCAGTGATAACGGCTACAATGAGCAGTTCTTC. This encodes CASSDNGYNEQFF.

The chain uses TRBV7-3 and TRBJ2-2; TRBD1 matches 7 bases. V was clipped by 4 bases and J by 5 bases; unmatched bases: 7. Germline CDR1 SGHTA, CDR2 FQGTGA. The CDR3 is made up of 15 amino acids. The CDR3 loop is CASSSGQAGTGELFF. For the CDR3, the DNA is TGTGCCAGCAGCTCCGGACAGGCCGGGACCGGGGAGCTGTTTTTT.

The J gene is TRBJ2-1, the V gene TRBV7-2, with 11 bases fitting TRBD2. This CDR3 is built from 14 residues. Looked up from germline, CDR1 is SGHTA and CDR2 is FQGNSA. Trimming at V came to 5 bases and at J to 6 bases, leaving 3 bases not matched to a gene. The CDR3 coding sequence is TGTGCCAGCAGCCGTGGACTAGCGGGCAATGAGCAGTTCTTC. It is translated as CASSRGLAGNEQFF.